This TCR beta chain was sequenced in a study of T cell responses to AZD1222 COVID-19 vaccine. General study points: No day 14 peak samples; only post-peak repertoires were characterized. Spike-specific TCR breadth and depth grew following two AZD1222 doses. Females made up more of the donors, who were largely white British, and clonal diversity may have come out too low. At 160-218 and 743-854, vaccine-associated CD4 TCRs were dominant, and they spanned spike.

The V gene lost 1 base and the J gene lost 2 bases, with 9 bases spanning the gap. Germline V CDR1 and CDR2: SGHKS, YYEKEE (reference sequence). The CDR3 runs 14 residues. Only in-frame clones appear in the TCRdb table, and some are missing; sequencing was by immunoSEQ multiplex PCR. The sample contains about 130,000 clones, approximately 89% of which appear only once. In the case of this clone: The antigen is undetermined.

This specimen was peripheral blood, taken 28 days after the second AZD1222 dose. The chain is built from TRBV5-5 and TRBJ1-2; maybe TRBD1 (6 bases). This clonotype originated in an adult who received the AZD1222 COVID-19 vaccine. The CDR3: CASSLTGQNYGYTF. In DNA form, the CDR3 reads TGTGCCAGCAGCTTGACAGGGCAGAACTATGGCTACACCTTC.